The rows below give T cell receptor beta chains drawn from one sample of a study of blood T cells in healthy people across ages. TCRdb itself ran the 5' RACE reads through MiXCR, one entry per CDR3 protein. There are 1,500,000 or so distinct CDR3 sequences in the sample; almost 60% occur only once, and 6.5% to 8.5% lies in the top ten. The sequenced sample was blood. These receptors originate from a man between 18 and 29 years old in good health. The CDR3 runs from the conserved cysteine through the conserved F or W.

V gene	J gene	CDR3 protein
TRBV12-3/TRBV12-4	TRBJ2-5	CASSLSASSPTETQYF
TRBV6-6	TRBJ1-2	CASSSRDRGYYGYTF
TRBV11-2	TRBJ2-6	CASSFRSSAGAMADPGANVLTF
TRBV6-1	TRBJ2-5	CASSDTLLETQYF
TRBV6-2/TRBV6-3	TRBJ2-3	CASSYSRASGVGTQYF
TRBV24-1	TRBJ2-1	CATQGREYNEQFF
TRBV6-5	TRBJ2-4	CASSYGQEQYF
TRBV27	TRBJ2-7	CASSKTTSGASYEQYF
TRBV7-9	TRBJ2-1	CASIPEYNEQFF
TRBV5-1	TRBJ2-7	CASSLALAPEQYF
TRBV28	TRBJ2-3	CAIHPPTGTSGIRYTDTQYF
TRBV28	TRBJ2-1	CASSLLAGIYNEQFF
TRBV6-5	TRBJ2-1	CASSYLDSGSRQFF
TRBV21-1	TRBJ2-7	CASSNCAQGQTRNSYEQYF
TRBV5-6	TRBJ1-4	CASSSGTTTVGEKLFF
TRBV27	TRBJ1-1	CASFPAGNTEAFF
TRBV27	TRBJ1-2	CASSLHPGNYGYTF
TRBV4-1	-	CASSQVNGRMPRYEQYF
TRBV20-1	TRBJ1-4	CSARDGQFNEKLFF
TRBV13	TRBJ2-1	CASSGSGTGLGNEQFF
TRBV28	TRBJ1-2	CASTLGGTGTNYGYTF
TRBV3-1	-	CASSQDLATAETQYF
TRBV20-1	TRBJ1-2	CSASSQGPNYGYTF
TRBV28	TRBJ2-7	CASLLRRVGHEQYF
TRBV6-5	TRBJ2-1	CASSYFGLGVGEQFF
TRBV5-4	TRBJ2-1	CASSLQEGAIEQFF
TRBV10-3	TRBJ2-3	CAISEGATDTQYF
TRBV11-2	TRBJ2-5	CASHKGSGELNEQYF
TRBV2	TRBJ2-7	CASVIRDFSYEQYF
TRBV29-1	TRBJ2-2	CSGISGTSGELFF
TRBV20-1	TRBJ2-1	CSARIRAYNEQFF
TRBV2	TRBJ2-1	CASQGASGNEQFF
TRBV29-1	TRBJ2-7	CSAGGADTAYEQYF
TRBV10-3	TRBJ2-3	CAIAPTGLSTETQYF
TRBV15	TRBJ2-5	CATSRDRDRGIQETQYF